This TCR beta chain was identified during a study of cytomegalovirus exposure and HLA in healthy donors. Study-level points and caveats: In a later analysis, DRB1 alleles had the most associated TCRs; HLA-C alleles the fewest. A later analysis reportedly identified an Asian-associated ancestry cluster as carrying fewer N-insertions than the approximately 620-donor mean. Presence/absence comparisons presumed near-even sequencing depth among donors.

The PCR ran on 60 Vbeta and 13 Jbeta primers. Using immunoSEQ multiplex PCR, the repertoire was profiled, and TCRdb retains in-frame clones only, with some absent. This sample has approximately 170,000 clones, with roughly 72% found just once. Points on this clone: No antigen is known for it.

CDR1 and CDR2 (germline): LNHDA, SQIVND (reference sequence). The CDR3 runs 18 residues. Unmatched junction bases numbered 14, after V lost 3 bases and J lost 4 bases. The chain employs TRBV19 and TRBJ1-3, with 8 bases that match TRBD1. The sequenced sample consisted of PBMCs. The receptor was isolated from a woman between 40 and 50 years old in good health and CMV-seronegative. The CDR3 coding sequence is TGTGCCAGTAGTATCGGGGACGGCAGGGGGCGCCGGGGAAACACCATATATTTT. It translates to CASSIGDGRGRRGNTIYF.